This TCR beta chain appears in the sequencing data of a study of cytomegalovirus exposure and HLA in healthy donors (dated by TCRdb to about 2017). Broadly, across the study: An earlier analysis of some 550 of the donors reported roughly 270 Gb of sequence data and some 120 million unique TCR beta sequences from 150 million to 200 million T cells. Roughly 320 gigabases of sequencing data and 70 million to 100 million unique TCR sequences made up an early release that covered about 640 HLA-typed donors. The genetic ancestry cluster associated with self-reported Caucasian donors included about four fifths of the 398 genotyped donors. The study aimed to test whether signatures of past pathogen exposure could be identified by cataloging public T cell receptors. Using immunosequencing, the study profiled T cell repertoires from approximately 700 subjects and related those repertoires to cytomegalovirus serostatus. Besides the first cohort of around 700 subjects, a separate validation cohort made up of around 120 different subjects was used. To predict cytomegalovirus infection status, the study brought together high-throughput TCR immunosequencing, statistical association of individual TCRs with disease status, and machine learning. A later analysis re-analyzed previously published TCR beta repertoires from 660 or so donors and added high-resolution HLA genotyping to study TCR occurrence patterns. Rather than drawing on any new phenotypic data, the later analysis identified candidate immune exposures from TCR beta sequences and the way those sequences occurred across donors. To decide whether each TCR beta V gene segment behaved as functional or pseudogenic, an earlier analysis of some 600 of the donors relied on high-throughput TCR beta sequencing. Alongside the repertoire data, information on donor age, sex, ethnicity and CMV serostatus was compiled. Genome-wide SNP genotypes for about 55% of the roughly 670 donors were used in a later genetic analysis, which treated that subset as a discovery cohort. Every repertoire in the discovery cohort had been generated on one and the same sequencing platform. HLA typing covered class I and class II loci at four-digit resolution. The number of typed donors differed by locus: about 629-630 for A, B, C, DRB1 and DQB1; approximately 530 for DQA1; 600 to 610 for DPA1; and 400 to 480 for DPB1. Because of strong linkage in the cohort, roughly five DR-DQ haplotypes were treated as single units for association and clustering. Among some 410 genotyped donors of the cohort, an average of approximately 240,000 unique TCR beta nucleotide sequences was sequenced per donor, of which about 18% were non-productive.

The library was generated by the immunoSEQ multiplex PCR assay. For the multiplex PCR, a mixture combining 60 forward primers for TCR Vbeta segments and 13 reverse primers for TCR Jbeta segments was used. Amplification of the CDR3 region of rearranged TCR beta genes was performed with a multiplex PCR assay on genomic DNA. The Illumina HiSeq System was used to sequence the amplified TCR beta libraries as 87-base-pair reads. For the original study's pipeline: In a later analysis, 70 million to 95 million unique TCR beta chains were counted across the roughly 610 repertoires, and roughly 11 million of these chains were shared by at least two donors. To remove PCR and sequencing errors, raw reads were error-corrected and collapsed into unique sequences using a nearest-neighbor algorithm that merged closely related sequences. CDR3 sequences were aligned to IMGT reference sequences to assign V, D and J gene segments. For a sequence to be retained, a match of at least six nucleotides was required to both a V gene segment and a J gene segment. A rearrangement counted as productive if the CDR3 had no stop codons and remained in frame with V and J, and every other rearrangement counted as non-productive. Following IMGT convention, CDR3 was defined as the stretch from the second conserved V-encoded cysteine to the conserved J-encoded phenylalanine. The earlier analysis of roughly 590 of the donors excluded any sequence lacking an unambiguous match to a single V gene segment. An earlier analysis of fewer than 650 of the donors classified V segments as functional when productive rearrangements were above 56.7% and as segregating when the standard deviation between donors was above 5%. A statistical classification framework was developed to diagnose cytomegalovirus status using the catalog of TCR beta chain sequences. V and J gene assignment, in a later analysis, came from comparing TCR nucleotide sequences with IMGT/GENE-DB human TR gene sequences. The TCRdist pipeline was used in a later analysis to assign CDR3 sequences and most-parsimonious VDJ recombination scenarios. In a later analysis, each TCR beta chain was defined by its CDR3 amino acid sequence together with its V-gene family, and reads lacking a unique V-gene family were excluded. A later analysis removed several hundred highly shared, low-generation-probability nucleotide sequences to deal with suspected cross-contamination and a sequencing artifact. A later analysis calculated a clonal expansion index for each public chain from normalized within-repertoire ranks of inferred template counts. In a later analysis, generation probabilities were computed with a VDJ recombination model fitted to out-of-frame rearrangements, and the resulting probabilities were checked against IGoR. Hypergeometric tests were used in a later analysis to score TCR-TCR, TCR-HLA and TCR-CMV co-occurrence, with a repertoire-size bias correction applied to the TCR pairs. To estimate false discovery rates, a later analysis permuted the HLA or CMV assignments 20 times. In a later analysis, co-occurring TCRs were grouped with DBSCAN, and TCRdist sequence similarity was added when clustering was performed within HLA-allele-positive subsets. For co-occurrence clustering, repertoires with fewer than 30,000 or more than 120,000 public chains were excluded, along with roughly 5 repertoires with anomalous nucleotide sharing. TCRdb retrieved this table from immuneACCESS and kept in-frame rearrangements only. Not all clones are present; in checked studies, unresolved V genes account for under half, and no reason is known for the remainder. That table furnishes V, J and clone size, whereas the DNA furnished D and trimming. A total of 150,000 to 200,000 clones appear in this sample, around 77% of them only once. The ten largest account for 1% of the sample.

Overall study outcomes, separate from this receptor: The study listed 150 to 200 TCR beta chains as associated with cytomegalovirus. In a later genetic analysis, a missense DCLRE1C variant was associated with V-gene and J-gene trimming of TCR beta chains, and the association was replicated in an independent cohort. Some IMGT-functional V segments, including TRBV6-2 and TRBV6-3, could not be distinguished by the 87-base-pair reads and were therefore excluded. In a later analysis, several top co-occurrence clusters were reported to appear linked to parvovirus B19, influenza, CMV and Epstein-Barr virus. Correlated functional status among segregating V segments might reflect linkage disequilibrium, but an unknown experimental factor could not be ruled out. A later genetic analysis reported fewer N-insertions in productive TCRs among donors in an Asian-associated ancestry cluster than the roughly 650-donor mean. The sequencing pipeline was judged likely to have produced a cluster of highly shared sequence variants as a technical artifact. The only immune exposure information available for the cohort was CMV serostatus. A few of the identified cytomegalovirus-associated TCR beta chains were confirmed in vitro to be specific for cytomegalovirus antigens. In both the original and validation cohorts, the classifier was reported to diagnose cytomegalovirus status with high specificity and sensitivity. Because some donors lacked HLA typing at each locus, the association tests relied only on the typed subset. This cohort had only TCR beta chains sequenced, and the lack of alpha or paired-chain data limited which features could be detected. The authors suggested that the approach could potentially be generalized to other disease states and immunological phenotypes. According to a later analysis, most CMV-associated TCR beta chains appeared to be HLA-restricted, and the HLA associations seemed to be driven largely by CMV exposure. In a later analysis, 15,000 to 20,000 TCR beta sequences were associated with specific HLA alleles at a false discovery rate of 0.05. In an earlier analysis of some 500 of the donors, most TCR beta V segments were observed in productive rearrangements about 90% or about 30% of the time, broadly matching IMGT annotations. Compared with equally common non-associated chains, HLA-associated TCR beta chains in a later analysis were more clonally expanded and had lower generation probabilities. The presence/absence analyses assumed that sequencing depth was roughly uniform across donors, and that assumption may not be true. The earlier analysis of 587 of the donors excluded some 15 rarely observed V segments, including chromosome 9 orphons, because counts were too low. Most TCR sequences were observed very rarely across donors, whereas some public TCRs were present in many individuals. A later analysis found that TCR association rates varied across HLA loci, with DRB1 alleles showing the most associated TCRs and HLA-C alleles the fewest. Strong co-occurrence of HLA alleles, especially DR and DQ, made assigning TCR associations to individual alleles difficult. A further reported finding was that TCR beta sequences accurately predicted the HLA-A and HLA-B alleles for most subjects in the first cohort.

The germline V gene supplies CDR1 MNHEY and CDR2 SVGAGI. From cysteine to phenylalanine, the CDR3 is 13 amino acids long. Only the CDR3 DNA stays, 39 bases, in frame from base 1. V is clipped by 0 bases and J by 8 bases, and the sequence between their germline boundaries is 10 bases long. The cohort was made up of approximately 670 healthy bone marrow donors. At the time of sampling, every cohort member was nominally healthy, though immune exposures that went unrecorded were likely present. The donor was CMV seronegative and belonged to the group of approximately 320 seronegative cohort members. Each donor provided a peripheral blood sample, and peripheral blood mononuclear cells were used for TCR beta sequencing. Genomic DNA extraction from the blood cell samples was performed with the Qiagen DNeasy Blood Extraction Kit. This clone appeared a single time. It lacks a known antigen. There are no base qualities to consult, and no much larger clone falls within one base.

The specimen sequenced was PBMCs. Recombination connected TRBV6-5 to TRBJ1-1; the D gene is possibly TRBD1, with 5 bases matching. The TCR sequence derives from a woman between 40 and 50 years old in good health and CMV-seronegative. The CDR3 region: CASSYSGGGEAFF. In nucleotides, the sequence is TGTGCCAGCAGTTACTCGGGTGGGGGGGAAGCTTTCTTT.